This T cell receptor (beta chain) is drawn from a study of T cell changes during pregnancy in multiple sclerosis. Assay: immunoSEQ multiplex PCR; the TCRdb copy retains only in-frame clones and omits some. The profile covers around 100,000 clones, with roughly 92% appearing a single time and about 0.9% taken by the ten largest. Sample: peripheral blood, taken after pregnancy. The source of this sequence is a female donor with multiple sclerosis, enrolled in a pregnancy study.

DNA for the CDR3: TGTGCCAGCAGTGTGGCCGGGGCACAGGGTTACAATCAGCCCCAGCATTTT. This sequence encodes CASSVAGAQGYNQPQHF. The chain uses TRBV6-1 and TRBJ1-5; TRBD1 is a possible D gene (6 bases). This CDR3 has 17 amino acids. Germline V gives CDR1 MNHNS, CDR2 SASEGT. V shed 4 bases and J shed 3 bases, with 19 bases lying between them.